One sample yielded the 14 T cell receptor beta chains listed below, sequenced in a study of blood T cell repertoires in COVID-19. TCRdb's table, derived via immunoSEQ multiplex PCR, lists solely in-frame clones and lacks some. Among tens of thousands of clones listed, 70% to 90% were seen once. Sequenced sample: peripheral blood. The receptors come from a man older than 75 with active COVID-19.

Written as DNA, the CDR3 is TGTGCCAGCAGTTCACGGGTGAACTACGAGCAGTACTTC. Amino acids: CASSSRVNYEQYF. V usage is TRBV27 and J usage is TRBJ2-7, with D hard to call. This CDR3 is 13 amino acids long. Germline V gives CDR1 MNHEY, CDR2 SMNVEV (reference sequence). V lost 4 bases and J 3 bases, leaving 10 bases between the germline ends.

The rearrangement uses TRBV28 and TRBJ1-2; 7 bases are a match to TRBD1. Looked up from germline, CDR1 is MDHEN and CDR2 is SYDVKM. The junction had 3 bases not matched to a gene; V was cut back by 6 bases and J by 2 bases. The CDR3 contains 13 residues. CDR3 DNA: TGTGCCAGCAGGCAGACAGGGAACTATGGCTACACCTTC. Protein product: CASRQTGNYGYTF.

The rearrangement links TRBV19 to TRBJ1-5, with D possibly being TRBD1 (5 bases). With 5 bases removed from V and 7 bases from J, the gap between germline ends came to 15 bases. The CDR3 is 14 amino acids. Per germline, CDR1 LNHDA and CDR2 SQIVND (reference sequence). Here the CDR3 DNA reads TGTGCCAGTAGTGTCCCCTTGGGGGGGCAGCCCCAGCATTTT. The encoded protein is CASSVPLGGQPQHF.

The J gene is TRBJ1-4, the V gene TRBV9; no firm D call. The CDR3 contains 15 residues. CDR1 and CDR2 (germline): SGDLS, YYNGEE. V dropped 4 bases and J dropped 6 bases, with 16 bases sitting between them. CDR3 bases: TGTGCCAGCAGCCCCCGCGGGGATGTGGATGAAAAACTGTTTTTT. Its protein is CASSPRGDVDEKLFF.

This CDR3 reads CASSRDRGTDTQYF. The CDR3 DNA follows: TGCGCCAGCAGCCGAGACAGAGGCACAGATACGCAGTATTTT. The chain couples TRBV5-1 to TRBJ2-3; tentative D call: TRBD1 (5 bases). Germline lookup yields CDR1 SGHRS and CDR2 YFSETQ. V gave up 4 bases and J gave up 1 base, with 10 bases separating them. The CDR3 has 14 residues.

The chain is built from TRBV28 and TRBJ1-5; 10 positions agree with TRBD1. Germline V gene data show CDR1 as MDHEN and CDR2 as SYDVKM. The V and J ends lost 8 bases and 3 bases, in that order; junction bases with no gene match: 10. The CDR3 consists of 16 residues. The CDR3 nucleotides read TGTGCCAGCGAGACAGGGGGCTTGTATAACAATCAGCCCCAGCATTTT. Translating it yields CASETGGLYNNQPQHF. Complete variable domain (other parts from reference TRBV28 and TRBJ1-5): DVKVTQSSRYLVKRTGEKVFLECVQDMDHENMFWYRQDPGLGLRLIYFSYDVKMKEKGDIPEGYSVSREKKERFSLILESASTNQTSMYLCASETGGLYNNQPQHFGDGTRLSIL.

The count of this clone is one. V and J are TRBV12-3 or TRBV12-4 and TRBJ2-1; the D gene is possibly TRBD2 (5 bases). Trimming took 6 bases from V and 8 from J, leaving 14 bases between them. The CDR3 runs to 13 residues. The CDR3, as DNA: TGTGCCAGCAGCCTCGGAGGTGGGGATGAGCAGTTCTTC. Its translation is CASSLGGGDEQFF.

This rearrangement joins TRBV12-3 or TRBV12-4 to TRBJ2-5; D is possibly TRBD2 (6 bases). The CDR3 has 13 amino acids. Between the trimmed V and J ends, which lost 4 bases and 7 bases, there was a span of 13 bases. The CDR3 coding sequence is TGTGCCAGCAGTTCCCCGGTCGGGGGGACCCAGTACTTC. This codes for CASSSPVGGTQYF.

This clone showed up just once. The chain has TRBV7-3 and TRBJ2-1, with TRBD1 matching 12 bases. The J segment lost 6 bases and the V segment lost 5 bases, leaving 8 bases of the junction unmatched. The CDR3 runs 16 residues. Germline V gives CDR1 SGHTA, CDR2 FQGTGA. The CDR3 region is CASSRDRGQGGNEQFF. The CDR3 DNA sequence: TGTGCCAGCAGCCGGGACAGGGGGCAAGGTGGCAATGAGCAGTTCTTC.

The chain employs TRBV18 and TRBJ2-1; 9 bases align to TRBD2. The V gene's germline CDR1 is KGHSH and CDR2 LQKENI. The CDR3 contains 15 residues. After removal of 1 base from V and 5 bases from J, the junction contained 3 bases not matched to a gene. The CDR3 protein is CASSPLAGVDNEQFF. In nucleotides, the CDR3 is TGTGCCAGCTCACCACTAGCGGGAGTAGACAATGAGCAGTTCTTC.

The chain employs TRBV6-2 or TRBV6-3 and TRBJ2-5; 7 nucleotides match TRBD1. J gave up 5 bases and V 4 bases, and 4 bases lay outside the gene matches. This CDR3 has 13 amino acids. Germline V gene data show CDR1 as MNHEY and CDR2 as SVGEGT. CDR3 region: CASSSGQLETQYF. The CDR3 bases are TGTGCCAGCAGTTCGGGACAGTTGGAGACCCAGTACTTC.

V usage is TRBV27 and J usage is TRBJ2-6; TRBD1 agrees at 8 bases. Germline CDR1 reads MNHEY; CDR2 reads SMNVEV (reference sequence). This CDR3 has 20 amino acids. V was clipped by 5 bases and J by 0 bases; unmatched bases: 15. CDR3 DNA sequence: TGTGCCAGCAGTAGCGAGGCAGGGGGCTTACCCGCCTCTGGGGCCAACGTCCTGACTTTC. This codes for CASSSEAGGLPASGANVLTF.

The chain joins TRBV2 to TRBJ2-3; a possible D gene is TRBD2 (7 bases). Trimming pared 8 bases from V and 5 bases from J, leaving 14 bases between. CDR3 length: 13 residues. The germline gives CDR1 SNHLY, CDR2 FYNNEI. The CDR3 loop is CASRVGGVDTQYF. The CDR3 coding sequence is TGTGCCAGCCGTGTAGGGGGGGTAGATACGCAGTATTTT.

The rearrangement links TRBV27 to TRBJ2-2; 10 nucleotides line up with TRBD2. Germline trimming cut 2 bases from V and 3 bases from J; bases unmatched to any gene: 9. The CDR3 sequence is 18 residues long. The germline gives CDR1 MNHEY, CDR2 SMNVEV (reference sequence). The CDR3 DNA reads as TGTGCCAGCAGTTTAGAGGCTAGCGGGAGTGGGTACACCGGGGAGCTGTTTTTT. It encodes CASSLEASGSGYTGELFF.